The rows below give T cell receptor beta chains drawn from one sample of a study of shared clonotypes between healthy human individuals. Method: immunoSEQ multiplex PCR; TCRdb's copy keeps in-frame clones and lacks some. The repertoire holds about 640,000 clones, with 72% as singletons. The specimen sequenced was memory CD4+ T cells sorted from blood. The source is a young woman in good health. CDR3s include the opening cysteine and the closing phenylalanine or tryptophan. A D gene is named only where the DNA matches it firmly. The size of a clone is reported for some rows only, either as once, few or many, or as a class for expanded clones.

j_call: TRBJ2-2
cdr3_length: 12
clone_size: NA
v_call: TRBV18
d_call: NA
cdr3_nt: TGTGCCAGCCCCGGGCCCTCAGGGGAGCTGTTTTTT
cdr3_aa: CASPGPSGELFF

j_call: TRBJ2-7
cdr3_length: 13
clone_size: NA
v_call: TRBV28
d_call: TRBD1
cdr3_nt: TGTGCCAGCAGGAGACAGGGGGCCGACGAGCAGTACTTC
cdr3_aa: CASRRQGADEQYF

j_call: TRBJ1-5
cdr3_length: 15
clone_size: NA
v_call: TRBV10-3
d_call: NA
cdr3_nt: TGTGCCATCAGTGAGTATGGGGAAGGCAATCAGCCCCAGCATTTT
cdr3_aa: CAISEYGEGNQPQHF

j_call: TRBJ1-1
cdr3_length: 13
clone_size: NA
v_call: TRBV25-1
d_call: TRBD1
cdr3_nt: TGTGCCAGCAGTCTCAACAGGGGCACTGAAGCTTTCTTT
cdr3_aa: CASSLNRGTEAFF

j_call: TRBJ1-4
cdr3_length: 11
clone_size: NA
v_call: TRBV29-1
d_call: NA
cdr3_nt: TGCAGCGTTAGATTGGGTGAAAAACTGTTTTTT
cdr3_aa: CSVRLGEKLFF

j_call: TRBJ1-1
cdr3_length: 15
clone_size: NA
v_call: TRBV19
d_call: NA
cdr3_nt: TGTGCCAGTAGTACCTCAGGGGCCGCGAACACTGAAGCTTTCTTT
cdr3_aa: CASSTSGAANTEAFF

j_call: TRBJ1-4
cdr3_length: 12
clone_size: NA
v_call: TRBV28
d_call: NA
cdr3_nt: TGTGCCAGCAGTTCGCCGAATGAAAAACTGTTTTTT
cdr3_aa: CASSSPNEKLFF

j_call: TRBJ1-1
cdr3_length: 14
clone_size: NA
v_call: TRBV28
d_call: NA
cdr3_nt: TGTGCCAGCAGCGCACGGCGGACAGCTACGAAAGCTTTCTTT
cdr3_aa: CASSARRTATKAFF

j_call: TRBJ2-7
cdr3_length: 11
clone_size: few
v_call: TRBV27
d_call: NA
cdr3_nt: TGTGCCACCACGTCTTCCTACGAGCAGTACTTC
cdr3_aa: CATTSSYEQYF

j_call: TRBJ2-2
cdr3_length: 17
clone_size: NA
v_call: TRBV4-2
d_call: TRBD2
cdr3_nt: TGTGCCAGCAGAGCACTAGCGGGAGACGGGTACACCGGGGAGCTGTTTTTT
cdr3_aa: CASRALAGDGYTGELFF

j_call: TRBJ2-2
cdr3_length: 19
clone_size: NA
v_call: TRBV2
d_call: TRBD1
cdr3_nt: TGTGCCAGCAGTGAGTTAACCCCGAGGACAGGGGGTTTTACCGGGGAGCTGTTTTTT
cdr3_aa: CASSELTPRTGGFTGELFF

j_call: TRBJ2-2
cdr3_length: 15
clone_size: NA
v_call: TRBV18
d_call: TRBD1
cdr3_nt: TGTGCCAGCTCACCGGGACAGGGCTTCGCCGGGGAGCTGTTTTTT
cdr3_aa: CASSPGQGFAGELFF

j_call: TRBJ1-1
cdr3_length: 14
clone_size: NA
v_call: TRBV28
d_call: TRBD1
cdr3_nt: TGTGCCAGCAACTTGCCCAGGGGGGCCACTGAAGCTTTCTTT
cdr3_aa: CASNLPRGATEAFF

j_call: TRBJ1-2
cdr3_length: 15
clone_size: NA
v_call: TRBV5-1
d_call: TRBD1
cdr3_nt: TGCGCCAGCAGCTCCCGACAGGGGAGGAGCTATGGCTACACCTTC
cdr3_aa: CASSSRQGRSYGYTF

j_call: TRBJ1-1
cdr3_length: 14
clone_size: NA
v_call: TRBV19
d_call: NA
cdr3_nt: TGTGCCAGTAGTGCGGGGAGGCGAAACACTGAAGCTTTCTTT
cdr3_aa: CASSAGRRNTEAFF

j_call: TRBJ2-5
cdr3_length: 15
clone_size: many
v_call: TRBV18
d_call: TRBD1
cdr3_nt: TGTGCCAGCTCACCACGGCAGGGGGCAGAGGAGACCCAGTACTTC
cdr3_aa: CASSPRQGAEETQYF

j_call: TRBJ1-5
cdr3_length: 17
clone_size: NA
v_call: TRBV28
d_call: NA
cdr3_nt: TGTGCCAGCAGTTTACGGGGCTATTCTTCTAGCAATCAGCCCCAGCATTTT
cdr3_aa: CASSLRGYSSSNQPQHF

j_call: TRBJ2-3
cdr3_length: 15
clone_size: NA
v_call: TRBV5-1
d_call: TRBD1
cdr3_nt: TGCGCCAGCAGCGGCGGACAGGGTCGGGCAGATACGCAGTATTTT
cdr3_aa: CASSGGQGRADTQYF

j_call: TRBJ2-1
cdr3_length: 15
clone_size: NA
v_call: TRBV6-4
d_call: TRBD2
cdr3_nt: TGTGCCAGCAGAGCGGGACTAAGTGACTGGGATGAGCAGTTCTTC
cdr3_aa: CASRAGLSDWDEQFF

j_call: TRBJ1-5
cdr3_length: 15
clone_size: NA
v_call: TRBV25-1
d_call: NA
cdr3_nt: TGTGCCAGCAGTGACTCCCGGGTCATGTATCAGCCCCAGCATTTT
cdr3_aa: CASSDSRVMYQPQHF

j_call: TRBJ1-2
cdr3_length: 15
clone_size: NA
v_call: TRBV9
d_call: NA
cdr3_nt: TGTGCCAGCAGCGCCCAGATGTCTGGGAATTATGGCTACACCTTC
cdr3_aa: CASSAQMSGNYGYTF

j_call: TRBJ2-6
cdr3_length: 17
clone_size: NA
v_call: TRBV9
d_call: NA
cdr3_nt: TGTGCCAGCAGGGCAAGACTCAAACAAAGTCGGGCCAACGTCCTGACTTTC
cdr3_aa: CASRARLKQSRANVLTF

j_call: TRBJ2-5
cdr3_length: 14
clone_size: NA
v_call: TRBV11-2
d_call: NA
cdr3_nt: TGTGCCAGCAGCCTCACACCGGGGTTTGAGACCCAGTACTTC
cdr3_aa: CASSLTPGFETQYF

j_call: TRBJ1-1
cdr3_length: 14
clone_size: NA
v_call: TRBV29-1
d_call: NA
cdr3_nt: TGCAGCGCCGAAGGGGTGGTACGGACGGATGAAGCTTTCTTT
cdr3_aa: CSAEGVVRTDEAFF

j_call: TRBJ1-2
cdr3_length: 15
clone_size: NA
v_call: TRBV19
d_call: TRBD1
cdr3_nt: TGTGCCAGTCGGGACCCGACAGGGAGATATGGTGGCTACACCTTC
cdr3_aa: CASRDPTGRYGGYTF